This T cell receptor beta chain was profiled in a study of OX40 agonist ivuxolimab in advanced cancers. Study overall: Patients in the trial were receiving intravenous ivuxolimab every 2 weeks, at doses of 0.01 to 10 mg/kg. The dose-escalation group included hepatocellular carcinoma, melanoma, renal cell carcinoma and head and neck cancer.

As for this clone: Its antigen remains unidentified.

Study observations and caveats: A proportion of nonresponders additionally exhibited low normalized T-cell clonal expansion.

Clones were read by immunoSEQ multiplex PCR, and TCRdb kept only the in-frame ones, dropping some. Of approximately 15,000 clones in the sample, around three quarters are singletons; the top ten hold 13% to 15%. The V end lost 5 bases, the J end lost 0 bases, and 13 bases lay between the germline ends. CDR3 length: 15 residues. Germline CDR1 is SGHAT and CDR2 is FQNNGV. This material consisted of CD4+ or CD8+ T cells sorted from blood, taken in a trial of the OX40 agonist ivuxolimab. This sequence joins TRBV11-2 and TRBJ1-1; no firm D call. This clonotype originated in an adult with an advanced solid tumor such as melanoma, head and neck, liver or kidney cancer. The CDR3 region is CASSHREGLNTEAFF. In nucleotides, the CDR3 is TGTGCCAGCAGCCATCGGGAGGGTTTGAACACTGAAGCTTTCTTT.